Listed here are 23 T cell receptor beta chains from one sample, sequenced in a study of blood T cells in healthy people across ages. A second PCR of 7 to 11 cycles used a sample-barcoded 5' primer and a J-beta primer mix. MiXCR, run by TCRdb on the 5' RACE reads, gives a single entry per CDR3 protein. The profile covers fewer than 950,000 distinct CDR3 sequences, with around 36% appearing a single time and 10% to 15% taken by the ten largest. Sequencing was carried out using blood. Every receptor here comes from a man aged 18-30 years in good health.

The V and J genes are TRBV20-1 and TRBJ2-5; 7 positions agree with TRBD1. Germline CDR1 DFQATT, CDR2 SNEGSKA (reference sequence). The V and J ends lost 7 bases and 11 bases, in that order; junction bases with no gene match: 19. The length of the CDR3 is 14 residues. CDR3 DNA sequence: TGCAGTGGCCCGCCGGGACAGCTGGATAATGAGCAGTACTTC. Translation: CSGPPGQLDNEQYF.

The chain joins TRBV7-2 to TRBJ2-1; 8 bases align to TRBD1. Germline lookup yields CDR1 SGHTA and CDR2 FQGNSA. The CDR3 spans 12 residues. Trimming removed 5 bases from V and 14 bases from J; junction bases left unmatched: 8. This CDR3 is CASSPRQGRKFF. As DNA, the CDR3 is TGTGCCAGCAGCCCAAGACAGGGGAGAAAGTTCTTC. The whole variable domain, filled in from reference TRBV7-2 and TRBJ2-1, reads GAGVSQSPSNKVTEKGKDVELRCDPISGHTALYWYRQSLGQGLEFLIYFQGNSAPDKSGLPSDRFSAERTGGSVSTLTIQRTQQEDSAVYLCASSPRQGRKFFGPGTRLTVL.

This chain joins TRBV20-1 and TRBJ1-1, with 8 bases aligning to TRBD1. J gave up 1 base and V 0 bases, and 7 bases lay outside the gene matches. The CDR3 is 16 residues long. The V gene's germline CDR1 is DFQATT and CDR2 SNEGSKA (reference sequence). CDR3 nucleotide sequence: TGCAGTGCTAGAGATTTCAGGGGGCCGACGAACACTGAAGCTTTCTTT. Its translation: CSARDFRGPTNTEAFF.

Comments on this clonotype: The junction departs from germline at one end; a sequencing error may be responsible. The chain is built from TRBV7-2 and TRBJ2-6; TRBD1 matches at 10 bases. CDR3 length equals 19 residues. CDR1 SGHTA and CDR2 FQGNSA come from the germline V gene. In DNA, the CDR3 is TGTGCCGGCAGCTCGGGACAGGGGACATTAGGGACTGGGGCCAACGTCCTGACTTTC. Its protein product is CAGSSGQGTLGTGANVLTF.

This clonotype was seen only once. This sequence may be a read error, since a much larger clone differs from it by one base. The chain carries TRBV6-2 or TRBV6-3 and TRBJ2-1, with TRBD1 matching over 7 bases. The length of the CDR3 is 15 residues. CDR1 is MNHEY and CDR2 is SVGEGT in the germline V gene. CDR3 protein: CASSHGDSFYIEQFF. The DNA for the CDR3 is TGTGCCAGCAGTCACGGGGACAGCTTTTACATTGAGCAGTTCTTC.

This clonotype was counted ten times or more. The J gene is TRBJ1-1, the V gene TRBV12-3 or TRBV12-4, with 8 bases identical to TRBD1. Trimming removed 0 bases from V and 1 base from J; junction bases left unmatched: 1. The CDR3 is 15 residues long. The DNA for the CDR3 is TGTGCCAGCAGTTTAGCGGACAGGGAGAACACTGAAGCTTTCTTT. Encoded protein: CASSLADRENTEAFF.

Of note for this clonotype: Given a much more abundant clone one base away, this may be a read error. V gene TRBV6-6 combines with J gene TRBJ2-5; weak D call: TRBD2 (7 bases). Germline values: CDR1 MNHNY, CDR2 SVGAGI (reference sequence). The CDR3 has 13 amino acids. The CDR3 here is CGSSWRGLETQYF. The CDR3 nucleotides are TGTGGCAGCAGTTGGCGGGGGCTGGAGACCCAGTACTTC.

Concerning this clonotype itself: Possible read error: a much larger clone is one base away. This chain links TRBV9 with TRBJ2-7; D is unclear. CDR3 length: 14 residues. Germline values: CDR1 SGDLS, CDR2 YYNGEE. The CDR3 here is CTSSATGSSYEQYF. CDR3 in DNA: TGTACCAGCAGCGCGACCGGAAGCTCCTACGAGCAGTACTTC.

The chain recombines TRBV20-1 with TRBJ2-3; no definite D call. CDR3 length equals 13 residues. Trimming pared 3 bases from V and 0 bases from J, leaving 7 bases between. Germline-derived CDR1 and CDR2 are DFQATT and SNEGSKA (reference sequence). In DNA, the CDR3 is TGCAGTGCTAGCCAGTTAAGCACAGATACGCAGTATTTT. This codes for CSASQLSTDTQYF.

The chain links TRBV4-2 to TRBJ1-4; weak D call: TRBD1 (5 bases). CDR1 is LGHNA and CDR2 is YNFKEQ in the germline V gene. This CDR3 has 16 residues. The V end lost 0 bases, the J end lost 4 bases, and 12 bases lay between the germline ends. CDR3 DNA sequence: TGTGCCAGCAGCCAAGAGTACAGGCATATTAATGAAAAACTGTTTTTT. Protein product: CASSQEYRHINEKLFF.

This clonotype was seen a few times. The chain couples TRBV9 to TRBJ2-4, with TRBD2 identical over 12 bases. The CDR3 has 16 residues. Germline V lookup: CDR1 SGDLS, CDR2 YYNGEE. Trimming cost V 4 bases and J 7 bases; bases outside gene matches: 9. CDR3 sequence reads: CASSPTRTSGANIQYF. In nucleotides, the CDR3 is TGTGCCAGCAGCCCTACTCGGACTAGCGGGGCCAACATTCAGTACTTC.

This clonotype appeared a few times. The genes are TRBV12-3 or TRBV12-4 and TRBJ2-2; TRBD1 is a possible D gene (6 bases). This CDR3 has 17 residues. Between the trimmed V and J ends, which lost 5 bases and 0 bases, there was a span of 16 bases. CDR3 amino acids: CASSPPLTGPNTGELFF. CDR3 bases: TGTGCCAGCAGTCCCCCCCTGACAGGACCGAACACCGGGGAGCTGTTTTTT.

The sample holds a few counts of this clonotype. The chain joins TRBV14 to TRBJ2-1, with 8 bases identical to TRBD2. CDR3 length equals 13 residues. The V gene's germline CDR1 is SGHDN and CDR2 FVKESK. V dropped 6 bases and J dropped 15; count of bases not matched to a gene: 13. The DNA for the CDR3 is TGTGCCAGCAGACGAGCGGGGGCCTCCAGACGGTTCTTC. Translation gives CASRRAGASRRFF.

Of note for this clonotype: This may be a read error, as it is one base from a much larger clone. The chain employs TRBV7-2 and TRBJ2-7, with D possibly being TRBD2 (6 bases). The CDR3 is 15 residues long. Germline V lookup: CDR1 SGHTA, CDR2 FQGNSA. CDR3: CVSSPPVGSSYEQYF. As DNA, the CDR3 is TGTGTCAGCAGCCCGCCGGTCGGGAGCTCCTACGAGCAGTACTTC. The full variable domain, rest sourced from reference TRBV7-2 and TRBJ2-7, is GAGVSQSPSNKVTEKGKDVELRCDPISGHTALYWYRQSLGQGLEFLIYFQGNSAPDKSGLPSDRFSAERTGGSVSTLTIQRTQQEDSAVYLCVSSPPVGSSYEQYFGPGTRLTVT.

The chain carries TRBV5-5 and TRBJ1-1; D gene ambiguous. In germline, CDR1 is SGHKS, CDR2 YYEKEE (reference sequence). V lost 4 bases and J 3 bases, leaving 19 bases between the germline ends. The CDR3 extends over 16 amino acids. CDR3 sequence (DNA): TGTGCCAGCAGCCCTAGACGGACTCTGGGAGACACTGAAGCTTTCTTT. It yields the protein CASSPRRTLGDTEAFF.

In nucleotides, the CDR3 is TGTGCCAGCAGCTCCGAGGACAGGGGTACAGATACGCAGTATTTT. The encoded protein is CASSSEDRGTDTQYF. The chain has TRBV11-2 and TRBJ2-3, with 9 bases fitting TRBD1. Per germline, CDR1 SGHAT and CDR2 FQNNGV. Trimming took 4 bases from V and 3 from J; bases not matched to a gene: 5. The CDR3 extends over 15 amino acids. The full variable domain, rest sourced from reference TRBV11-2 and TRBJ2-3, is EAGVAQSPRYKIIEKRQSVAFWCNPISGHATLYWYQQILGQGPKLLIQFQNNGVVDDSQLPKDRFSAERLKGVDSTLKIQPAKLEDSAVYLCASSSEDRGTDTQYFGPGTRLTVL.

This clonotype has more than one count but fewer than ten. V usage is TRBV2 and J usage is TRBJ2-3; the D gene is possibly TRBD2 (5 bases). The CDR3 covers 16 residues. Germline V gives CDR1 SNHLY, CDR2 FYNNEI. V lost 2 bases, J lost 6 bases, and 18 bases lay in between. CDR3 protein: CASSEFDLAGPDTQYF. The CDR3 DNA follows: TGTGCCAGCAGTGAATTTGACCTTGCGGGTCCCGATACGCAGTATTTT.

This clonotype was picked up a small number of times. The chain employs TRBV7-3 and TRBJ2-1; 8 nucleotides line up with TRBD1. The CDR3 runs 13 residues. Per the germline V gene, CDR1 is SGHTA and CDR2 is FQGTGA. CDR3 amino acids: CAYQGQVYNEQFF. The CDR3 DNA follows: TGTGCGTACCAGGGACAGGTATACAATGAGCAGTTCTTC.

This clonotype showed up just a few times. The chain has TRBV11-2 and TRBJ2-1; TRBD2 matches 15 bases. The ends lost 5 bases at V and 5 bases at J; junction bases unmatched: 10. Germline V gene data show CDR1 as SGHAT and CDR2 as FQNNGV. This CDR3 region has 18 residues. The CDR3 bases are TGTGCCAGCAGCGGGGGACTAGCGGGGGGCCGACCCCACAATGAGCAGTTCTTC. The encoded protein is CASSGGLAGGRPHNEQFF. Filled out from reference TRBV11-2 and TRBJ2-1, the complete variable domain reads EAGVAQSPRYKIIEKRQSVAFWCNPISGHATLYWYQQILGQGPKLLIQFQNNGVVDDSQLPKDRFSAERLKGVDSTLKIQPAKLEDSAVYLCASSGGLAGGRPHNEQFFGPGTRLTVL.

V and J are TRBV7-9 and TRBJ2-6; 9 positions agree with TRBD1. Losses at the gene ends were 3 bases for V and 3 bases for J; bases not matched to a gene: 12. The CDR3 sequence is 19 residues long. The germline V gene has CDR1 SEHNR and CDR2 FQNEAQ (reference sequence). CDR3 sequence: CASSFGTGPLLGGANVLTF. DNA for the CDR3: TGTGCCAGCAGCTTCGGGACAGGGCCCCTATTGGGTGGGGCCAACGTCCTGACTTTC. The complete variable domain, with remaining parts taken from reference TRBV7-9 and TRBJ2-6, reads DTGVSQNPRHKITKRGQNVTFRCDPISEHNRLYWYRQTLGQGPEFLTYFQNEAQLEKSRLLSDRFSAERPKGSFSTLEIQRTEQGDSAMYLCASSFGTGPLLGGANVLTFGAGSRLTVL.

The V and J genes are TRBV7-2 and TRBJ2-5, with 10 bases identical to TRBD2. V was pared by 5 bases and J by 3 bases, with 6 bases of the junction left unmatched. In germline, CDR1 is SGHTA, CDR2 FQGNSA. CDR3 size: 15 residues. CDR3 DNA sequence: TGTGCCAGCAGCCGAAGCGGACTAGCGGAAGAGACCCAGTACTTC. Translated, it gives CASSRSGLAEETQYF.

The table lists this clonotype with many counts. This chain joins TRBV7-3 and TRBJ2-3, with 8 bases matching TRBD2. CDR1 SGHTA and CDR2 FQGTGA come from the germline V gene. V gave up 5 bases and J gave up 10 bases; unmatched junction bases: 11. The CDR3 consists of 14 residues. In nucleotides, the CDR3 is TGTGCCAGCAGCACTCTGGTGGGCGGGGGGCCGCAGTATTTT. Translated, it gives CASSTLVGGGPQYF.

V usage is TRBV20-1 and J usage is TRBJ2-3, with 8 nucleotides matching TRBD2. Trimming took 0 bases from V and 5 from J; bases not matched to a gene: 7. The CDR3 extends over 15 amino acids. Looked up from germline, CDR1 is DFQATT and CDR2 is SNEGSKA (reference sequence). The CDR3 protein is CSARDRSGSRDTQYF. For the CDR3, the DNA is TGCAGTGCTAGAGATCGGAGCGGGAGTAGAGATACGCAGTATTTT.